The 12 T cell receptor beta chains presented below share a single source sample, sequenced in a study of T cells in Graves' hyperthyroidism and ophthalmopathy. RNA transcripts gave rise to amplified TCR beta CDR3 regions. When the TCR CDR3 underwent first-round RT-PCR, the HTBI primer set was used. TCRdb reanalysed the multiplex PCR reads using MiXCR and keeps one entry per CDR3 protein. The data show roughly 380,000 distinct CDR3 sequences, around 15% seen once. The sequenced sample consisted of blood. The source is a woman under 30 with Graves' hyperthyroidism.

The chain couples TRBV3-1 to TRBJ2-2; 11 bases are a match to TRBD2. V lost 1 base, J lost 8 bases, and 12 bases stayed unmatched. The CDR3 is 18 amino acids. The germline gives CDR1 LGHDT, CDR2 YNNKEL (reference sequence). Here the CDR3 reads CASSQVVTSGRVSGELFF. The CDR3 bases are TGTGCCAGCAGCCAAGTTGTAACTAGCGGGAGAGTCTCGGGGGAGCTGTTTTTT. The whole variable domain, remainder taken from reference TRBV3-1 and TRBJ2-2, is DTAVSQTPKYLVTQMGNDKSIKCEQNLGHDTMYWYKQDSKKFLKIMFSYNNKELIINETVPNRFSPKSPDKAHLNLHINSLELGDSAVYFCASSQVVTSGRVSGELFFGEGSRLTVL.

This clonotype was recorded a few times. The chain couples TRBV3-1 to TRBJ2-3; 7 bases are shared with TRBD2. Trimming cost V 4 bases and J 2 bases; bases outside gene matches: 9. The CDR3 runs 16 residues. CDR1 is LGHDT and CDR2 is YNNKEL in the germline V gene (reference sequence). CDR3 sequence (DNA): TGTGCCAGCAGCCGTCGGAGGGACTACCCCACAGATACGCAGTATTTT. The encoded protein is CASSRRRDYPTDTQYF.

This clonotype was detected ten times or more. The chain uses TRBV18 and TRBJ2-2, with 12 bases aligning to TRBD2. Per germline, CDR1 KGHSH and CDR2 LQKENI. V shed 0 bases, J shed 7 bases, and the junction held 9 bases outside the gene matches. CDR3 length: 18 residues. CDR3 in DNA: TGTGCCAGCTCACCACCCCGACTAGCGGGAGTAACCGGCGGGGAGCTGTTTTTT. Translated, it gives CASSPPRLAGVTGGELFF.

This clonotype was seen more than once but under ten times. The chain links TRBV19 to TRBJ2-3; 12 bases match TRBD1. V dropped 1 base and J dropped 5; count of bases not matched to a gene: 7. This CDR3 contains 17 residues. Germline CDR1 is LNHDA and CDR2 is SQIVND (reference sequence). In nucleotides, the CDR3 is TGTGCCAGTAGTATAGCCGCGGGACAGGGGGCAGAAGATACGCAGTATTTT. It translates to CASSIAAGQGAEDTQYF.

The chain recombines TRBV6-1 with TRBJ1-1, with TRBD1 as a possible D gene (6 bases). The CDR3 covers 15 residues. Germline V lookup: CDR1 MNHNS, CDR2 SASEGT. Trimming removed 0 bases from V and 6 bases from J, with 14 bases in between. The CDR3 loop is CASSEAVWGRPEAFF. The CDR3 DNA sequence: TGTGCCAGCAGTGAAGCGGTCTGGGGGCGGCCTGAAGCTTTCTTT.

In nucleotides, the CDR3 is TGTGCCATCAGTAGGATAGGCCTAAGCACAGATACGCAGTATTTT. It yields the protein CAISRIGLSTDTQYF. The V and J genes are TRBV10-3 and TRBJ2-3; D uncertain. The CDR3 consists of 15 residues. Deletions cut 5 bases from V and 0 bases from J, with 12 bases between. From germline, CDR1 is ENHRY and CDR2 SYGVKD.

CDR3 sequence reads: CASSGRGANTGELFF. Written as DNA, the CDR3 is TGTGCCAGCTCAGGCCGGGGAGCGAACACCGGGGAGCTGTTTTTT. This chain uses TRBV2 with TRBJ2-2, with D perhaps TRBD2 (5 bases). CDR3 length: 15 residues. Germline V gene lookup returns CDR1 SNHLY and CDR2 FYNNEI. Between the trimmed V and J ends, which lost 8 bases and 0 bases, there was a span of 13 bases.

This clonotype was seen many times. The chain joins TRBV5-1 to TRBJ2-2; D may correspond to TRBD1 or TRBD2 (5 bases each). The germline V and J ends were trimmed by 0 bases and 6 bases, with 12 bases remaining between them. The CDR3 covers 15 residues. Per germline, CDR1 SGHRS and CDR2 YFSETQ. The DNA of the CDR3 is TGCGCCAGCAGCTTGGCCGGGACCCAACCCGGGGAGCTGTTTTTT. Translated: CASSLAGTQPGELFF.

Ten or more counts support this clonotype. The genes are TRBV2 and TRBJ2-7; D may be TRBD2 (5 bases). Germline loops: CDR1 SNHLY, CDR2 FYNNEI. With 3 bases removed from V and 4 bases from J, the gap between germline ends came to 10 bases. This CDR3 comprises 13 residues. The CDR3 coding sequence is TGTGCCAGCAGTGACCAGCGGAGGTACGAGCAGTACTTC. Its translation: CASSDQRRYEQYF. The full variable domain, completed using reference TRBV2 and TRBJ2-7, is EPEVTQTPSHQVTQMGQEVILRCVPISNHLYFYWYRQILGQKVEFLVSFYNNEISEKSEIFDDQFSVERPDGSNFTLKIRSTKLEDSAMYFCASSDQRRYEQYFGPGTRLTVT.

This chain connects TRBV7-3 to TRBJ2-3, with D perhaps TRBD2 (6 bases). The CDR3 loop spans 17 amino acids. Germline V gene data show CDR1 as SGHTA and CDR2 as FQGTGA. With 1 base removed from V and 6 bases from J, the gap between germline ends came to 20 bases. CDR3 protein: CASSLRLSGGLGDTQYF. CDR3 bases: TGTGCCAGCAGCTTAAGGCTTAGCGGAGGGCTCGGGGATACGCAGTATTTT.

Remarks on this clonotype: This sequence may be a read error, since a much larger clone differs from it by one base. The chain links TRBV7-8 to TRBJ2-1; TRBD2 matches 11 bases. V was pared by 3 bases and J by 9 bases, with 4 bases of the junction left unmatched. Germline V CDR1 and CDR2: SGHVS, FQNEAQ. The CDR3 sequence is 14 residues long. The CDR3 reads CASSFSGRVPEQFF. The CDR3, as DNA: TGTGCCAGCAGCTTTAGCGGGAGGGTACCTGAGCAGTTCTTC.

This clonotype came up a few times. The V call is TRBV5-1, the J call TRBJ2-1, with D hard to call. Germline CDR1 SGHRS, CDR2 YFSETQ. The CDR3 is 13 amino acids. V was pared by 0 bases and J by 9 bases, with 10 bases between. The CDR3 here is CASSLERRFEQFF. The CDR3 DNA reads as TGCGCCAGCAGCTTGGAGCGCAGATTTGAGCAGTTCTTC.